Below, 23 T cell receptor beta chains from the same sample are listed, as sequenced in a study of chemoradiotherapy in HPV16-positive cancers (dated by TCRdb to between 2020 and 2023). Library method: the immunoSEQ multiplex PCR assay. TCRdb mirrors the immuneACCESS table, restricted to in-frame sequences. Some clones are absent from its copies; in checked studies, under half trace to an unresolved V gene, and the reason for the others is unknown. The sample table records approximately 27,000 clones; more than 80% of these occur just once. Roughly 6% of the sample rests with the top ten. Material: blood, obtained from a patient who underwent chemoradiotherapy. These receptors originate from a human donor with HPV-associated anogenital cancer.

The chain carries TRBV27 and TRBJ1-4; a possible D gene is TRBD1 (6 bases). Per germline, CDR1 MNHEY and CDR2 SMNVEV (reference sequence). CDR3 length: 15 residues. Trimming shortened V by 5 bases and J by 8 bases, and 18 bases separated the two germline ends. CDR3 sequence: CASSLNRARGEKLFF. CDR3 nucleotide sequence: TGTGCCAGCAGTCTAAACAGGGCGCGTGGGGAAAAACTGTTTTTT. Variable domain in full (rest from reference TRBV27 and TRBJ1-4): EAQVTQNPRYLITVTGKKLTVTCSQNMNHEYMSWYRQDPGLGLRQIYYSMNVEVTDKGDVPEGYKVSRKEKRNFPLILESPSPNQTSLYFCASSLNRARGEKLFFGSGTQLSVL.

CDR3 sequence (DNA): TGTGCTAGTGGTTTGGTACTCGGAAAGGGCCCTCAGGTCCTCACCTTC. Its protein is CASGLVLGKGPQVLTF. The chain carries TRBV12-5 and TRBJ1-2, with D hard to call. V lost 0 bases and J 13 bases, leaving 24 bases between the germline ends. The CDR3 length is 16 residues. Germline values: CDR1 LGHNT, CDR2 FRNRAP. The full variable domain, in which reference TRBV12-5 and TRBJ1-2 provide the parts outside the CDR3, is DARVTQTPRHKVTEMGQEVTMRCQPILGHNTVFWYRQTMMQGLELLAYFRNRAPLDDSGMPKDRFSAEMPDATLATLKIQPSEPRDSAVYFCASGLVLGKGPQVLTFGSGTRLTVV.

The CDR3, as DNA: TGCGCCAGCAGCTTGGCCATAAGGGGAAGCGAAGCTTTCTTT. Translating it yields CASSLAIRGSEAFF. The chain combines TRBV5-1 with TRBJ1-1, with D possibly matching TRBD1 (5 bases). Trimming removed 0 bases at V and 8 bases at J, with 14 bases between. Per germline, CDR1 SGHRS and CDR2 YFSETQ. The CDR3 contains 14 residues.

The chain carries TRBV5-6 and TRBJ2-1, with D perhaps given as TRBD1 or TRBD2 (5 bases each). The CDR3 totals 17 residues. V was pared by 2 bases and J by 10 bases, with 25 bases between. Germline CDR1 and CDR2: SGHDT and YYEEEE. In DNA, the CDR3 is TGTGCCAGCAGCTTCGGTATTGGGGTAGCGCTTGGGGCGGAGCAGTTCTTC. This sequence encodes CASSFGIGVALGAEQFF.

The gene calls are TRBV6-1 and TRBJ1-3; D gene ambiguous. Germline V gives CDR1 MNHNS, CDR2 SASEGT. The germline V and J ends were trimmed by 4 bases and 1 base, with 14 bases remaining between them. This CDR3 contains 16 residues. The CDR3 loop reads CASSATPGFSGNTIYF. The CDR3 nucleotides are TGTGCCAGCAGTGCTACGCCGGGATTTTCTGGAAACACCATATATTTT.

CDR3: CASSPPGQQSFYGYTF. The CDR3 bases are TGCGCCAGCAGCCCCCCGGGACAGCAAAGTTTCTATGGCTACACCTTC. The V gene is TRBV4-1, the J gene TRBJ1-2; 7 nucleotides match TRBD1. Trimming at V came to 4 bases and at J to 4 bases, leaving 12 bases not matched to a gene. Germline-derived CDR1 and CDR2 are MGHRA and YSYEKL. This CDR3 comprises 16 residues.

The chain couples TRBV2 to TRBJ1-2; D gene unclear. V shed 7 bases and J shed 4 bases, with 7 bases lying between them. Germline CDR1 is SNHLY and CDR2 is FYNNEI. This CDR3 is 11 amino acids long. As DNA, the CDR3 is TGTGCCAGCACAAGTACCTATGGCTACACCTTC. The encoded protein is CASTSTYGYTF.

The genes are TRBV5-8 and TRBJ2-5; D ambiguous. V was pared by 0 bases and J by 1 base, with 10 bases between. The germline V gene encodes CDR1 SGHTS and CDR2 YDEGEE. CDR3 length equals 15 residues. CDR3 protein: CASSLVYTSQETQYF. The CDR3 DNA reads as TGTGCCAGCAGCTTGGTCTACACAAGCCAAGAGACCCAGTACTTC. Using reference TRBV5-8 and TRBJ2-5 for the parts outside the CDR3, the full variable domain is EAGVTQSPTHLIKTRGQQATLRCSPISGHTSVYWYQQALGLGLQFLLWYDEGEERNRGNFPPRFSGRQFPNYSSELNVNALELEDSALYLCASSLVYTSQETQYFGPGTRLLVL.

This chain links TRBV7-6 with TRBJ2-2; D may match TRBD1 or TRBD2 (6 bases each). V was trimmed by 8 bases and J by 4 bases, leaving 20 bases between them. Germline values: CDR1 SGHVS, CDR2 FNYEAQ. This CDR3 has 16 residues. CDR3 in amino acids: CASATAGGLSTGELFF. CDR3 DNA: TGTGCCAGCGCCACCGCCGGGGGCCTTAGCACCGGGGAGCTGTTTTTT.

The chain employs TRBV5-1 and TRBJ2-3; D gene uncertain. Per germline, CDR1 SGHRS and CDR2 YFSETQ. Trimming removed 0 bases from V and 2 bases from J, with 13 bases in between. This CDR3 comprises 16 residues. The CDR3 loop is CASSLGQVRPTDTQYF. Here the CDR3 DNA reads TGCGCCAGCAGCTTGGGCCAGGTCCGCCCCACAGATACGCAGTATTTT.

This clone was counted a single time. The chain carries TRBV6-5 and TRBJ2-3; 7 bases match TRBD1. In germline, CDR1 is MNHEY, CDR2 SVGAGI. This CDR3 is 15 amino acids long. V was clipped by 5 bases and J by 5 bases; unmatched bases: 10. The CDR3 spells CASSPTGIGRDTQYF. The CDR3 DNA reads TGTGCCAGCAGTCCGACAGGGATAGGCAGAGATACGCAGTATTTT.

The CDR3 protein is CASSFLGGDTEAFF. Here the CDR3 DNA reads TGCGCCAGCAGCTTCTTGGGGGGGGACACTGAAGCTTTCTTT. V and J are TRBV5-1 and TRBJ1-1; D may be TRBD1 (5 bases). The CDR3 loop spans 14 amino acids. Germline CDR1 is SGHRS and CDR2 is YFSETQ. V was shortened by 2 bases and J by 3 bases, with 11 bases between the two germline ends.

V and J are TRBV27 and TRBJ1-1; the D gene is possibly TRBD1 (5 bases). CDR1 and CDR2 from the germline V gene are MNHEY and SMNVEV (reference sequence). This CDR3 has 17 amino acids. V dropped 2 bases and J dropped 0 bases, with 16 bases sitting between them. CDR3: CASSLGSAGFMNTEAFF. The CDR3 bases are TGTGCCAGCAGTTTAGGGTCGGCAGGGTTCATGAACACTGAAGCTTTCTTT.

The V gene is TRBV2, the J gene TRBJ2-1; no firm D call. CDR3 size: 10 residues. Germline V gene data show CDR1 as SNHLY and CDR2 as FYNNEI. Trimming stripped 6 bases from V and 7 bases from J, with 4 bases between. The chain's CDR3 is CASRGNEQFF. In nucleotides, the CDR3 is TGTGCCAGCAGGGGAAATGAGCAGTTCTTC.

The chain links TRBV5-5 to TRBJ1-3; 8 bases agree with TRBD1. After removal of 3 bases from V and 7 bases from J, the junction contained 9 bases not matched to a gene. Per germline, CDR1 SGHKS and CDR2 YYEKEE (reference sequence). The CDR3 consists of 15 residues. Here the CDR3 reads CASSSGQGLWNTIYF. The CDR3 coding sequence is TGTGCCAGCAGCTCCGGACAGGGCTTATGGAACACCATATATTTT.

The rearrangement links TRBV19 to TRBJ2-3, with 12 nucleotides matching TRBD1. Germline V gene sequence: CDR1 LNHDA, CDR2 SQIVND (reference sequence). CDR3 length equals 16 residues. The V segment lost 6 bases and the J segment 3 bases; nucleotides outside the gene matches: 7. The CDR3 is CASSTGTGGGTDTQYF. The CDR3 DNA sequence: TGTGCCAGTAGCACCGGGACAGGGGGCGGAACAGATACGCAGTATTTT.

The J gene is TRBJ1-6, the V gene TRBV7-6; maybe TRBD1 (5 bases). From germline, CDR1 is SGHVS and CDR2 FNYEAQ. V was trimmed by 3 bases and J by 7 bases, leaving 19 bases between them. The CDR3 has 17 residues. This CDR3 reads CASSFSLRTRENSPLHF. In nucleotides, the CDR3 is TGTGCCAGCAGCTTTAGTCTCCGTACCAGGGAGAATTCACCCCTCCACTTT.

This clone was counted a single time. The chain uses TRBV7-2 and TRBJ2-1; D call uncertain. V was trimmed by 5 bases and J by 9 bases, leaving 17 bases between them. Germline loops: CDR1 SGHTA, CDR2 FQGNSA. This CDR3 has 14 residues. CDR3: CASSQRLGLSEQFF. DNA for the CDR3: TGTGCCAGCAGCCAGAGGCTAGGGTTGAGTGAGCAGTTCTTC.

This chain links TRBV5-6 with TRBJ2-3; no clear D. The germline V gene has CDR1 SGHDT and CDR2 YYEEEE. Trimming took off 4 bases at V and 7 bases at J, with 13 bases between the two ends. The CDR3 is 13 amino acids. DNA of the CDR3: TGTGCCAGCAGCCGCAGTGTTACAAATACGCAGTATTTT. Its protein is CASSRSVTNTQYF. The whole variable domain, filled in from reference TRBV5-6 and TRBJ2-3, reads DAGVTQSPTHLIKTRGQQVTLRCSPKSGHDTVSWYQQALGQGPQFIFQYYEEEERQRGNFPDRFSGHQFPNYSSELNVNALLLGDSALYLCASSRSVTNTQYFGPGTRLTVL.

The gene calls are TRBV7-2 and TRBJ1-6, with D unresolved. The CDR3 length is 15 residues. Germline V CDR1 and CDR2: SGHTA, FQGNSA. The V gene lost 1 base and the J gene lost 6 bases, with 10 bases spanning the gap. The CDR3 DNA is TGTGCCAGCAGCTTAGTGGGCCGGTTTAATTCACCCCTCCACTTT. Encoded protein: CASSLVGRFNSPLHF.

The chain is built from TRBV15 and TRBJ1-4; no reliable D call. V was cut by 2 bases and J by 1 base, with 11 bases left in between. The V gene's germline CDR1 is LNHNV and CDR2 YYDKDF (reference sequence). This CDR3 has 16 amino acids. The DNA for the CDR3 is TGTGCCACCAGCAGACCTTCTTCGGTAACTAATGAAAAACTGTTTTTT. Its protein is CATSRPSSVTNEKLFF.

This chain uses TRBV5-1 with TRBJ2-2; D unresolved. Germline CDR1 reads SGHRS; CDR2 reads YFSETQ. V was shortened by 7 bases and J by 0 bases, with 13 bases between the two germline ends. This CDR3 has 15 amino acids. CDR3 DNA: TGCGCCAGCCTAAGAGGACCCCCGAACACCGGGGAGCTGTTTTTT. Its translation is CASLRGPPNTGELFF. Filled out from reference TRBV5-1 and TRBJ2-2, the complete variable domain reads KAGVTQTPRYLIKTRGQQVTLSCSPISGHRSVSWYQQTPGQGLQFLFEYFSETQRNKGNFPGRFSGRQFSNSRSEMNVSTLELGDSALYLCASLRGPPNTGELFFGEGSRLTVL.

The chain joins TRBV7-2 to TRBJ2-7; TRBD2 might be the D (5 bases). CDR1 is SGHTA and CDR2 is FQGNSA in the germline V gene. There are 15 residues in the CDR3. Trimming cost V 1 base and J 5 bases, with 15 bases left between them. This CDR3 is CASSLEGLALHEQYF. The CDR3 nucleotides are TGTGCCAGCAGCTTAGAGGGTCTAGCTCTCCACGAGCAGTACTTC.